This entry features one T cell receptor (beta chain) sequence. With a J-beta primer mix and a sample-barcoded 5' primer, a second PCR ran roughly 6 to 12 cycles. TCRdb re-analysed the 5' RACE reads in MiXCR, keeping a single row per CDR3 protein. The sample has about 640,000 distinct CDR3 sequences; around 38% are singletons. This entry comes from a study of blood T cells in healthy people across ages. Germline V lookup: CDR1 GTSNPN, CDR2 SVGIG (reference sequence). The CDR3 length is 13 residues. The V end was cut by 2 bases, the J end by 5 bases, with 12 bases between. Aged about 6 to 95, donors were systemically healthy Caucasians from Russia.

This TCR was sampled from a man older than 75 in good health. The chain employs TRBV30 and TRBJ2-5, with a tentative D call TRBD1 (6 bases). The sample consisted of blood. The CDR3 region has the DNA TGTGCCTGGAGTTGGGCAGGGGTGGAGACCCAGTACTTC. It translates to CAWSWAGVETQYF.